These 9 T cell receptor beta chains share one sample of origin, sequenced in a study of T cells in Graves' hyperthyroidism and ophthalmopathy (dated 2019 in TCRdb). The method behind the library was multiplex PCR. These reads were obtained on an Illumina HiSeq 2000. Amplification of TCR beta CDR3 regions was carried out from RNA transcripts. The TCR CDR3 was subjected to a first round of RT-PCR using the HTBI primer set and the Qiagen OneStep RT-PCR kit. The raw public data were reprocessed by TCRdb itself: fastp quality trimming at Q25, MiXCR clonotype calling, in-frame beta chains only. Duplicate CDR3 protein sequences are folded into a single record with the most common DNA and genes. The sample yields 490,000 or so distinct CDR3 sequences; around 16% were counted once. Jointly, the top ten make up roughly 29% of the sample. Sequencing input: blood. All receptors derive from a woman in her 30s with Graves' ophthalmopathy.

CDR3 bases: TGTGCCAGCCCCAACCCGGGGTTTCTGTCCCGGGAGGACCCCGGGGAGCTGTTTTTT. As protein: CASPNPGFLSREDPGELFF. V is TRBV25-1 and J is TRBJ2-2; 7 bases fit TRBD2. Germline loops: CDR1 MGHDK, CDR2 SYGVNS. Trimming removed 8 bases from V and 6 bases from J; junction bases left unmatched: 24. This CDR3 comprises 19 residues.

This clonotype was recorded at least ten times. This chain joins TRBV10-3 and TRBJ2-7; D tentatively fits TRBD1 or TRBD2 (6 bases each). This CDR3 region has 16 residues. The V end lost 4 bases, the J end lost 6 bases, and 22 bases lay between the germline ends. Per germline, CDR1 ENHRY and CDR2 SYGVKD. The CDR3 DNA is TGTGCCATCAGTGTTGGGGCTGGAGGGGGGAGCTTCGAGCAGTACTTC. Protein sequence: CAISVGAGGGSFEQYF.

Many counts were recorded for this clonotype. This rearrangement joins TRBV6-2 or TRBV6-3 to TRBJ2-7; TRBD1 might be the D (5 bases). V lost 2 bases, J lost 3 bases, and 14 bases lay in between. Germline V lookup: CDR1 MNHEY, CDR2 SVGEGT. This CDR3 is 15 amino acids long. In DNA form, the CDR3 reads TGTGCCAGCAGTTACGGGGTCAGACAGAGCTACGAGCAGTACTTC. Its protein product is CASSYGVRQSYEQYF.

For this clonotype: This may be a read error: a much more frequent sequence differs by one nucleotide. The chain is built from TRBV30 and TRBJ2-6; D remains ambiguous. The CDR3 is 15 residues long. Between the trimmed V and J ends, which lost 0 bases and 0 bases, there was a span of 6 bases. Germline V gene lookup returns CDR1 GTSNPN and CDR2 SVGIG (reference sequence). CDR3 sequence: CAWSVLGSGANVLTF. For the CDR3, the DNA is TGTGCCTGGAGTGTACTGGGCTCTGGGGCCAACGTCCTGACTTTC.

This clonotype has only a few counts. The rearrangement links TRBV6-2 or TRBV6-3 to TRBJ2-2; 7 bases align to TRBD1. The CDR3 sequence is 18 residues long. Unmatched junction bases numbered 12, after V lost 0 bases and J lost 5 bases. Germline lookup yields CDR1 MNHEY and CDR2 SVGEGT. The CDR3 reads CASSYSQLGTVSTGELFF. DNA of the CDR3: TGTGCCAGCAGTTACTCTCAACTCGGGACAGTCTCGACCGGGGAGCTGTTTTTT.

This clonotype has more than one count but fewer than ten. The gene calls are TRBV4-2 and TRBJ2-5; D gene unclear. Trimming left V 0 bases short and J 2 bases short, with 10 bases between. Per germline, CDR1 LGHNA and CDR2 YNFKEQ. The CDR3 extends over 15 amino acids. In DNA, the CDR3 is TGTGCCAGCAGCCAAGACCTGACACAACAAGAGACCCAGTACTTC. This gives the protein CASSQDLTQQETQYF.

This clonotype was seen many times. CDR3 amino acids: CASSRDSLFYEQYF. The CDR3 DNA reads as TGTGCCAGCAGCCGGGACAGCCTATTTTACGAGCAGTACTTC. The chain is built from TRBV6-2 or TRBV6-3 and TRBJ2-7, with 7 bases matching TRBD1. Germline V gene sequence: CDR1 MNHEY, CDR2 SVGEGT. V trimming: 6 bases; J trimming: 4 bases; junction bases outside the gene matches: 9. The CDR3 spans 14 residues.

This rearrangement joins TRBV7-8 to TRBJ2-6; 7 bases line up with TRBD2. The CDR3 has 18 residues. Germline lookup yields CDR1 SGHVS and CDR2 FQNEAQ. J lost 0 bases, V lost 1 base, and 6 bases had no gene match. The CDR3 DNA sequence: TGTGCCAGCAGCTTAGGTTTCGGGACTAACTCTGGGGCCAACGTCCTGACTTTC. Its translation is CASSLGFGTNSGANVLTF.

This clonotype was detected a few times. The chain combines TRBV28 with TRBJ2-1, with 9 nucleotides matching TRBD2. V lost 4 bases, J lost 0 bases, and 4 bases stayed unmatched. Germline V gene lookup returns CDR1 MDHEN and CDR2 SYDVKM. This CDR3 region has 16 residues. The CDR3 DNA sequence: TGTGCCAGCAGTTCCTTTAGCGGGGGCTCCTACAATGAGCAGTTCTTC. As protein: CASSSFSGGSYNEQFF.